These T cell receptor beta chains were read from a single sample in a study of chemoradiotherapy in HPV16-positive cancers. Generated by immunoSEQ multiplex PCR, the TCRdb table keeps only in-frame clones and is missing some. The table has some 2,000 clones, about nine tenths seen once; the top ten hold about 9%. Here the sequenced sample was tumor tissue, taken from a patient who underwent chemoradiotherapy. The receptors shown here come from a human donor with HPV-associated anogenital cancer. The CDR3 runs from the conserved cysteine through the conserved F or W. The D gene is left open where the match is weak. Some rows have no size entry. The others give once, few or many, or a class for an expanded clone.

NA | TRBJ2-2 | TRBV9 | NA | CASSVVNGELFF | TGTGCCAGCAGCGTAGTTAACGGGGAGCTGTTTTTT
TRBD2 | TRBJ2-4 | TRBV25-1 | NA | CASSRTSGDLNIQYF | TGTGCCAGCAGTCGGACTAGCGGGGACTTAAACATTCAGTACTTC
NA | TRBJ2-3 | TRBV7-9 | NA | CASSLPPLYPDTQYF | TGTGCCAGCAGCCTACCCCCCCTCTACCCAGATACGCAGTATTTT
NA | TRBJ1-4 | TRBV7-9 | NA | CASRSWPTNEKLFF | TGTGCCAGCAGGTCCTGGCCAACTAATGAAAAACTGTTTTTT
NA | TRBJ1-5 | TRBV2 | NA | CASSGTENQPQHF | TGTGCCAGCAGTGGGACAGAAAATCAGCCCCAGCATTTT
TRBD1 | TRBJ1-1 | TRBV4-1 | NA | CASSTAGGNTEAFF | TGCGCCAGCAGTACGGCAGGGGGCAACACTGAAGCTTTCTTT
NA | TRBJ2-2 | TRBV4-3 | NA | CASSQDRWRDTGELFF | TGCGCCAGCAGCCAAGATCGGTGGAGGGACACCGGGGAGCTGTTTTTT
TRBD2 | TRBJ2-1 | TRBV5-1 | NA | CASRLAGGLNEQFF | TGCGCCAGCCGCCTAGCGGGGGGTCTGAATGAGCAGTTCTTC
NA | TRBJ2-7 | TRBV6-6 | NA | CASIPDRSWEQYF | TGTGCCAGCATCCCTGACAGGTCTTGGGAGCAGTACTTC
NA | TRBJ1-1 | TRBV18 | few | CASSPPNGNTEAFF | TGTGCCAGCTCACCACCGAATGGGAACACTGAAGCTTTCTTT
TRBD1 | TRBJ2-3 | TRBV5-1 | NA | CASSLDRGRTDTQYF | TGCGCCAGCAGCTTAGACAGGGGGCGCACAGATACGCAGTATTTT